These 27 T cell receptor beta chains came from one sample sequenced in a study of control samples from healthy donors and cancer patients. Using immunoSEQ multiplex PCR, the repertoire was profiled, and TCRdb retains in-frame clones only, with some absent. The data show about 120,000 clones, 88% seen once. Material for sequencing was blood. These receptors all come from a woman in her sixties or seventies in good health.

This sequence joins TRBV25-1 and TRBJ1-4, with TRBD1 matching 8 bases. Germline V gene lookup returns CDR1 MGHDK and CDR2 SYGVNS. V lost 4 bases, J lost 8 bases, and 12 bases stayed unmatched. CDR3 length: 16 amino acids. CDR3 amino acids: CASSAQFRGRWEKLFF. CDR3 DNA sequence: TGTGCCAGCAGTGCCCAGTTCAGGGGGCGCTGGGAAAAACTGTTTTTT. The complete variable domain, with remaining parts taken from reference TRBV25-1 and TRBJ1-4, reads EADIYQTPRYLVIGTGKKITLECSQTMGHDKMYWYQQDPGMELHLIHYSYGVNSTEKGDLSSESTVSRIRTEHFPLTLESARPSHTSQYLCASSAQFRGRWEKLFFGSGTQLSVL.

This chain uses TRBV6-6 with TRBJ1-2; D remains ambiguous. CDR3 size: 13 residues. Looked up from germline, CDR1 is MNHNY and CDR2 is SVGAGI (reference sequence). Trimming shortened V by 4 bases and J by 0 bases, and 6 bases separated the two germline ends. CDR3 in amino acids: CASSSTANYGYTF. Here the CDR3 DNA reads TGTGCCAGCAGTTCCACAGCTAACTATGGCTACACCTTC.

This chain uses TRBV7-9 with TRBJ1-1, with D tentatively TRBD1 (5 bases). This CDR3 comprises 11 residues. The germline V gene has CDR1 SEHNR and CDR2 FQNEAQ (reference sequence). The CDR3 protein is CAVNGATEAFF. CDR3 bases: TGTGCTGTAAACGGGGCCACTGAAGCTTTCTTT.

This clone was found once. This chain uses TRBV29-1 with TRBJ1-3; D is ambiguous. The V gene's germline CDR1 is SQVTM and CDR2 ANQGSEA. V was shortened by 8 bases and J by 8 bases, with 13 bases between the two germline ends. CDR3 length: 11 residues. Written as DNA, the CDR3 is TGCAGCCCCGAGGAGAGGGACACCATATATTTT. Translated: CSPEERDTIYF.

The rearrangement links TRBV10-3 to TRBJ2-7; D is unresolved. The CDR3 has 15 amino acids. Germline V CDR1 and CDR2: ENHRY, SYGVKD. V was trimmed by 3 bases and J by 3 bases, leaving 15 bases between them. CDR3 DNA sequence: TGTGCCATCAGTGACTCCCAAACTAAAAACTACGAGCAGTACTTC. This sequence encodes CAISDSQTKNYEQYF.

The chain combines TRBV11-1 with TRBJ1-1; D is unresolved. CDR3 length equals 12 residues. Trimming pared 8 bases from V and 8 bases from J, leaving 15 bases between. CDR1 is SGHAT and CDR2 is FQDESV in the germline V gene (reference sequence). The chain's CDR3 is CASRYSRGEAFF. Written as DNA, the CDR3 is TGTGCCAGCCGATACTCCAGAGGAGAAGCTTTCTTT.

V usage is TRBV6-2 or TRBV6-3 and J usage is TRBJ2-7; D may be TRBD1 (6 bases). There are 16 residues in the CDR3. CDR1 and CDR2 (germline): MNHEY, SVGEGT. Trimming removed 5 bases at V and 3 bases at J, with 20 bases between. CDR3 in DNA: TGTGCCAGCAGTACCGACAGAGGGGGAAAGGTCTACGAGCAGTACTTC. Its protein product is CASSTDRGGKVYEQYF.

J is TRBJ2-3 and V is TRBV3-1 (or the pseudogene TRBV3-2); 7 bases map to TRBD2. Trimming removed 4 bases from V and 6 bases from J; junction bases left unmatched: 19. This CDR3 spans 18 amino acids. Per the germline V gene, CDR1 is LGHDT and CDR2 is YNNKEL (reference sequence). The CDR3 spells CASSLTKGTPLGGDTQYF. DNA for the CDR3: TGTGCCAGCAGCCTCACTAAAGGGACCCCGCTGGGAGGGGATACGCAGTATTTT.

The CDR3, as DNA: TGTGCCAGCAGTTACTCGGGGGGGAAGCACTATGGCTACACCTTC. As protein: CASSYSGGKHYGYTF. The chain has TRBV6-6 and TRBJ1-2, with TRBD1 as a possible D gene (5 bases). Germline CDR1 MNHNY, CDR2 SVGAGI (reference sequence). This CDR3 is 15 amino acids long. V lost 0 bases and J lost 3, with 11 bases in between.

This clone was found once. The chain recombines TRBV5-1 with TRBJ2-2; D is perhaps TRBD2 (6 bases). Per germline, CDR1 SGHRS and CDR2 YFSETQ. The CDR3 loop spans 15 amino acids. The V end was cut by 7 bases, the J end by 4 bases, with 17 bases between. The CDR3 loop is CASVPDMRGTGELFF. CDR3 nucleotides: TGCGCCAGCGTCCCCGACATGCGGGGCACCGGGGAGCTGTTTTTT.

The CDR3 DNA follows: TGTGCCAGCAGTGCTGGTGGGACCAAAAACATTCAGTACTTC. Its protein product is CASSAGGTKNIQYF. The V gene is TRBV2, the J gene TRBJ2-4, with D uncertain. CDR3 length: 14 residues. Germline CDR1 SNHLY, CDR2 FYNNEI. With 4 bases removed from V and 2 bases from J, the gap between germline ends came to 9 bases.

This chain joins TRBV18 and TRBJ2-7; TRBD1 might be the D (6 bases). Trimming took 3 bases from V and 5 from J, leaving 14 bases between them. The CDR3 totals 14 residues. The germline gives CDR1 KGHSH, CDR2 LQKENI. The CDR3 spells CASSPPGHLDEQYF. The CDR3 nucleotides read TGTGCCAGCTCACCCCCGGGACACCTCGACGAGCAGTACTTC.

The genes are TRBV7-3 and TRBJ2-2; D may match TRBD1 or TRBD2 (6 bases each). The CDR3 extends over 16 amino acids. From germline, CDR1 is SGHTA and CDR2 FQGTGA. Between the trimmed V and J ends, which lost 1 base and 4 bases, there was a span of 13 bases. The CDR3 loop is CASSLNGGPGTGELFF. The CDR3 nucleotides are TGTGCCAGCAGCTTAAATGGGGGGCCGGGCACCGGGGAGCTGTTTTTT.

The genes are TRBV5-4 and TRBJ2-7; D perhaps matches TRBD1 (6 bases). Trimming stripped 5 bases from V and 0 bases from J, with 12 bases between. CDR1 and CDR2 from the germline V gene are SGHNT and YYREEE (reference sequence). This CDR3 comprises 14 residues. The CDR3: CASRDGQNSYEQYF. In DNA, the CDR3 is TGTGCCAGCAGAGACGGACAGAACTCCTACGAGCAGTACTTC.

The chain carries TRBV9 and TRBJ2-1; 7 bases align to TRBD1. The germline CDR1 and CDR2 sequences are SGDLS and YYNGEE. J lost 2 bases, V lost 0 bases, and 2 bases had no gene match. The CDR3 extends over 15 amino acids. The CDR3 reads CASSVVGQTYNEQFF. DNA of the CDR3: TGTGCCAGCAGCGTAGTGGGACAGACCTACAATGAGCAGTTCTTC.

The chain links TRBV5-1 to TRBJ2-5; D possibly corresponds to TRBD1 (6 bases). V lost 9 bases, J lost 2 bases, and 14 bases lay in between. This CDR3 spans 13 amino acids. The germline CDR1 and CDR2 sequences are SGHRS and YFSETQ. CDR3 in amino acids: CATGASPQETQYF. In DNA form, the CDR3 reads TGCGCCACAGGGGCATCCCCACAAGAGACCCAGTACTTC.

This chain links TRBV4-1 with TRBJ1-6; D not resolved. V lost 0 bases and J 4 bases, leaving 7 bases between the germline ends. Germline CDR1 is MGHRA and CDR2 is YSYEKL. The CDR3 has 15 residues. The CDR3, as DNA: TGCGCCAGCAGCCAAGATGGGAATTATAATTCACCCCTCCACTTT. Translated, it gives CASSQDGNYNSPLHF.

V is TRBV6-6 and J is TRBJ1-2, with D possibly TRBD1 on 5 matching bases. Germline V gene sequence: CDR1 MNHNY, CDR2 SVGAGI (reference sequence). The CDR3 length is 13 residues. V was clipped by 5 bases and J by 1 base, with 8 bases between them. The chain's CDR3 is CASSQQGNYGYTF. The DNA of the CDR3 is TGTGCCAGCAGTCAGCAGGGTAACTATGGCTACACCTTC.

The gene calls are TRBV12-3 or TRBV12-4 and TRBJ2-1; D unresolved. Trimming removed 2 bases from V and 4 bases from J, with 3 bases in between. This CDR3 is built from 12 residues. The CDR3 loop is CASSLIYNEQFF. The CDR3 DNA is TGTGCCAGCAGTTTAATTTACAATGAGCAGTTCTTC.

The J gene is TRBJ2-7, the V gene TRBV19; TRBD2 aligns across 10 bases. The CDR3 length is 14 residues. After removal of 3 bases from V and 3 bases from J, the junction contained 2 bases not matched to a gene. Looked up from germline, CDR1 is LNHDA and CDR2 is SQIVND (reference sequence). The CDR3 bases are TGTGCCAGTAGTATCCTAGCGGGAGACTACGAGCAGTACTTC. This gives the protein CASSILAGDYEQYF.

This rearrangement joins TRBV27 to TRBJ1-1, with D unclear. Germline V gives CDR1 MNHEY, CDR2 SMNVEV (reference sequence). Trimming took off 0 bases at V and 5 bases at J, with 7 bases between the two ends. This CDR3 contains 13 residues. The CDR3 reads CASSLSGRTEAFF. The DNA for the CDR3 is TGTGCCAGCAGTTTATCGGGGAGGACTGAAGCTTTCTTT.

The V call is TRBV7-3, the J call TRBJ1-1, with D uncertain. Trimming left V 5 bases short and J 1 base short, with 8 bases between. This CDR3 is built from 13 residues. CDR1 and CDR2 (germline): SGHTA, FQGTGA. CDR3 amino acids: CASSKHRNTEAFF. For the CDR3, the DNA is TGTGCCAGCAGCAAGCACAGGAACACTGAAGCTTTCTTT.

The sample holds one count of this clone. The V gene is TRBV7-9, the J gene TRBJ1-2; D possibly corresponds to TRBD1 (5 bases). The CDR3 runs 14 residues. The germline V and J ends were trimmed by 4 bases and 7 bases, with 16 bases remaining between them. From germline, CDR1 is SEHNR and CDR2 FQNEAQ (reference sequence). The CDR3 DNA reads as TGTGCCAGCAGCTCGACGGAGCTTGGGGGTGGCTACACCTTC. Translated: CASSSTELGGGYTF.

The gene calls are TRBV11-2 and TRBJ1-2, with 7 bases lining up with TRBD1. Germline assignment: CDR1 SGHAT and CDR2 FQNNGV. Trimming took 5 bases from V and 7 from J; bases not matched to a gene: 7. The CDR3 is 13 amino acids. CDR3 sequence: CASSPGGRRGYTF. CDR3 nucleotide sequence: TGTGCCAGCAGCCCAGGGGGTCGTCGTGGCTACACCTTC.

V is TRBV3-1 (or the pseudogene TRBV3-2) and J is TRBJ2-3; 8 nucleotides line up with TRBD2. V was clipped by 4 bases and J by 1 base; unmatched bases: 4. CDR1 is LGHDT, CDR2 YNNKEL, per germline (reference sequence). The CDR3 is 15 amino acids. CDR3 bases: TGTGCCAGCAGCCTTAGCGGGGTTGGCACAGATACGCAGTATTTT. Translation gives CASSLSGVGTDTQYF.

The chain is built from TRBV10-3 and TRBJ1-5; D is ambiguous. CDR1 and CDR2 (germline): ENHRY, SYGVKD. The V end lost 8 bases, the J end lost 5 bases, and 13 bases lay between the germline ends. This CDR3 comprises 13 residues. The CDR3 sequence: CAIAHGKDQPQHF. CDR3 bases: TGTGCCATCGCTCATGGAAAGGATCAGCCCCAGCATTTT.

The chain combines TRBV5-1 with TRBJ1-2; D call uncertain. Between the trimmed V and J ends, which lost 4 bases and 4 bases, there was a span of 11 bases. Germline V gene sequence: CDR1 SGHRS, CDR2 YFSETQ. The CDR3 contains 13 residues. The CDR3 nucleotides read TGCGCCAGCAGCCAGGACGGACGCTATGGCTACACCTTC. Its translation is CASSQDGRYGYTF.